This T cell receptor (beta chain) was sequenced during a study of blood T cell repertoires in COVID-19. The wider study: Donors in the United States, Italy and Spain gave samples during acute or convalescent COVID-19. PBMCs, B-cell-depleted T cells, or T cells were the source of the cDNA or gDNA that made up the material.

The CDR3 loop spans 17 amino acids. The V end lost 1 base, the J end lost 6 bases, and 16 bases lay between the germline ends. The V gene's germline CDR1 is LGHDT and CDR2 YNNKEL (reference sequence). Authors' data handling: Amplification of reference gene primers was used by the study to estimate nucleated cell counts. The table came from immunoSEQ multiplex PCR; TCRdb's copy has only in-frame clones and leaves some out. V and J calls and clone size are given by that table; D and trimming were obtained from the DNA. The data hold under 200,000 clones, with 70% to 80% observed a single time. The chain joins TRBV3-1 (or the pseudogene TRBV3-2) to TRBJ1-6; D possibly corresponds to TRBD1 (6 bases). Sequencing input: peripheral blood. The TCR was taken from a woman in her thirties or forties with COVID-19, enrolled during active disease. CDR3 nucleotides: TGTGCCAGCAGCCAAGGTCCCCCGCAGGGGAGTAATTCACCCCTCCACTTT. Its protein product is CASSQGPPQGSNSPLHF.